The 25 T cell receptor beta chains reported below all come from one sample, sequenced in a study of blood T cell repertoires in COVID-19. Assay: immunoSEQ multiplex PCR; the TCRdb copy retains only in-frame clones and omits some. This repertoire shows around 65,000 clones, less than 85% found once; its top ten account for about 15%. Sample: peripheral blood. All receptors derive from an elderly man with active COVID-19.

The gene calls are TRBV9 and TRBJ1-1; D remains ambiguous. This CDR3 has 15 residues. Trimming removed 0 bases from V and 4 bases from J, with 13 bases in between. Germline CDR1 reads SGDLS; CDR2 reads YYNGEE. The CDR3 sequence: CASSVGSWGGTEAFF. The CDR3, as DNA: TGTGCCAGCAGCGTAGGAAGTTGGGGAGGCACTGAAGCTTTCTTT.

CDR3 protein: CASSPQLAGAGGANVLTF. The DNA of the CDR3 is TGCGCCAGCAGCCCGCAACTAGCGGGAGCAGGTGGGGCCAACGTCCTGACTTTC. V is TRBV5-1 and J is TRBJ2-6, with 11 bases fitting TRBD2. V trimming: 4 bases; J trimming: 3 bases; junction bases outside the gene matches: 9. The germline CDR1 and CDR2 sequences are SGHRS and YFSETQ. The CDR3 is 18 amino acids.

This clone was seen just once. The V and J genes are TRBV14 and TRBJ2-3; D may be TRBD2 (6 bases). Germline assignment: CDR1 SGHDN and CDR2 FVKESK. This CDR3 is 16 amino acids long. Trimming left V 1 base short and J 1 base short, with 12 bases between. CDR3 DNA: TGTGCCAGCAGCCAAGTGTACGGCGGGGGCACAGATACGCAGTATTTT. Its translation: CASSQVYGGGTDTQYF.

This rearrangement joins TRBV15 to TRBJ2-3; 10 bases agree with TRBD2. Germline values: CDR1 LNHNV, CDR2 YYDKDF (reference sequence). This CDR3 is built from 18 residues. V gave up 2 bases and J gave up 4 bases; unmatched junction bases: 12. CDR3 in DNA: TGTGCCACCAGCAGATCAATTCCAAGTAGCGGGGGGTCAGATACGCAGTATTTT. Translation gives CATSRSIPSSGGSDTQYF.

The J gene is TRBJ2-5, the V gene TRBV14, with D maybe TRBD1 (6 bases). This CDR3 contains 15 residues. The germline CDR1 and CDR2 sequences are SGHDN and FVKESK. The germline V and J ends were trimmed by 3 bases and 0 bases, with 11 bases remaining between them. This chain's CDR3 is CASSQNTGYQETQYF. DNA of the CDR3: TGTGCCAGCAGCCAGAATACAGGGTACCAAGAGACCCAGTACTTC.

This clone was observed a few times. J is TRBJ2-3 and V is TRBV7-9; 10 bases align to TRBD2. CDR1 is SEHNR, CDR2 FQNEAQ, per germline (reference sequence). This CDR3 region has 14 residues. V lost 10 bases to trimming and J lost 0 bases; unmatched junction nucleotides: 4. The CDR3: CATLSGGSTDTQYF. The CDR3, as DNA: TGTGCCACCCTTAGCGGGGGGAGCACAGATACGCAGTATTTT.

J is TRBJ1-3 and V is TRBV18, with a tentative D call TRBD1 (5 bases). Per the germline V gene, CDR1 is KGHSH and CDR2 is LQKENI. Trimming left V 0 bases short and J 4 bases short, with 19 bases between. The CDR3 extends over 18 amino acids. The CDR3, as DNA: TGTGCCAGCTCACCACCGGCCCGCAGAGGATGGACAGGAAACACCATATATTTT. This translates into CASSPPARRGWTGNTIYF.

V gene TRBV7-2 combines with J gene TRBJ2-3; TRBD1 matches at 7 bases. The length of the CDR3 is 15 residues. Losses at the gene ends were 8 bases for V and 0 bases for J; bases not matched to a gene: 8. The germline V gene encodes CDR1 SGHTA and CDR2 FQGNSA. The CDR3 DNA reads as TGTGCCAGCGTCAAGGGACAGAGGAGCACAGATACGCAGTATTTT. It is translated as CASVKGQRSTDTQYF. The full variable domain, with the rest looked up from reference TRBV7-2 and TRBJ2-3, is GAGVSQSPSNKVTEKGKDVELRCDPISGHTALYWYRQSLGQGLEFLIYFQGNSAPDKSGLPSDRFSAERTGGSVSTLTIQRTQQEDSAVYLCASVKGQRSTDTQYFGPGTRLTVL.

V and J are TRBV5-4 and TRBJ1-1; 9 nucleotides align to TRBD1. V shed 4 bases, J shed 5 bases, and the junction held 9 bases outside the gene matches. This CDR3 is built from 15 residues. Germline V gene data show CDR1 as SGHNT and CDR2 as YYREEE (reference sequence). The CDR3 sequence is CASSLTGTGWTEAFF. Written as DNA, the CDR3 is TGTGCCAGCAGCCTAACCGGGACAGGGTGGACTGAAGCTTTCTTT.

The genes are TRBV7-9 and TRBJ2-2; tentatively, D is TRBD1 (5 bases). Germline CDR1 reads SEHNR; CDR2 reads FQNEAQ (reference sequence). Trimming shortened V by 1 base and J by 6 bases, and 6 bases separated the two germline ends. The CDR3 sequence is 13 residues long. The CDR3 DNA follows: TGTGCCAGCAGCTTAGACAGGCCCGGGGAGCTGTTTTTT. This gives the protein CASSLDRPGELFF.

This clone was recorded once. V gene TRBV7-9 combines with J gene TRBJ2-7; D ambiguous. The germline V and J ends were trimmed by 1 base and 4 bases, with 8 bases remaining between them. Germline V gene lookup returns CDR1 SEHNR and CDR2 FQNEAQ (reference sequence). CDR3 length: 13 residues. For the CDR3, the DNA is TGTGCCAGCAGCTTAGGGCAGATTTACGAGCAGTACTTC. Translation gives CASSLGQIYEQYF.

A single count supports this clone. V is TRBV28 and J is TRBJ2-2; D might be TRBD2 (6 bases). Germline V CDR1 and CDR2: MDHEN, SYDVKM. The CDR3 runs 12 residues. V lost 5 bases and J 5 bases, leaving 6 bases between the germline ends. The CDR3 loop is CASSRGTGELFF. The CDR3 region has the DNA TGTGCCAGCAGTCGGGGGACCGGGGAGCTGTTTTTT.

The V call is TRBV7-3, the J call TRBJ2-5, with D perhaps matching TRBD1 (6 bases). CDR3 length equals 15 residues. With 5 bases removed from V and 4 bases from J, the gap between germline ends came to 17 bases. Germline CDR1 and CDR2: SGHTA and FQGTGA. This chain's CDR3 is CASSPSGQRGETQYF. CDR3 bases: TGTGCCAGCAGCCCGAGCGGACAGAGAGGAGAGACCCAGTACTTC.

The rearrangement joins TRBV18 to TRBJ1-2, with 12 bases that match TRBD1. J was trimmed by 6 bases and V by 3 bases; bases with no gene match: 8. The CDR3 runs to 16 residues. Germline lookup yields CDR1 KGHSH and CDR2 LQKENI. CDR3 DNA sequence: TGTGCCAGCTCACCGACACCGGGACAGGGGGCCAATGGCTACACCTTC. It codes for CASSPTPGQGANGYTF. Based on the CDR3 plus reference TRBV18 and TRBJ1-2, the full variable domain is NAGVMQNPRHLVRRRGQEARLRCSPMKGHSHVYWYRQLPEEGLKFMVYLQKENIIDESGMPKERFSAEFPKEGPSILRIQQVVRGDSAAYFCASSPTPGQGANGYTFGSGTRLTVV.

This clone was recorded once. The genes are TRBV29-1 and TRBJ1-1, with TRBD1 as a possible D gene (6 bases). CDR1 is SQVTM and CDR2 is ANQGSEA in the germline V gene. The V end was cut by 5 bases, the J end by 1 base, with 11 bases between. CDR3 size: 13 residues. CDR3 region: CSVHGGANTEAFF. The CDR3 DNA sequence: TGCAGCGTTCATGGGGGCGCGAACACTGAAGCTTTCTTT.

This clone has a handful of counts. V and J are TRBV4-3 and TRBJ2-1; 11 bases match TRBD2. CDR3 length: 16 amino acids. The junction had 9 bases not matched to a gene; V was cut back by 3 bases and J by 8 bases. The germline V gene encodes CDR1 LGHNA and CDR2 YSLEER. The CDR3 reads CASSHTVAGGPDEQFF. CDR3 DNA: TGCGCCAGCAGCCACACTGTAGCGGGGGGGCCCGATGAGCAGTTCTTC.

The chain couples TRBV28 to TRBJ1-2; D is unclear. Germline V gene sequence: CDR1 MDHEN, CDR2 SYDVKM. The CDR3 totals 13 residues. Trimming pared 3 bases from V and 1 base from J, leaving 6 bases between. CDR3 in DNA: TGTGCCAGCAGTTTGTACGGTAACTATGGCTACACCTTC. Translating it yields CASSLYGNYGYTF.

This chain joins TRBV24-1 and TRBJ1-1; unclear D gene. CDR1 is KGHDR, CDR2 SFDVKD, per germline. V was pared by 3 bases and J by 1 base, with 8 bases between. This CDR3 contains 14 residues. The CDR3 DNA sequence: TGTGCCACCAGTGATCCTACAGAGAACACTGAAGCTTTCTTT. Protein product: CATSDPTENTEAFF.

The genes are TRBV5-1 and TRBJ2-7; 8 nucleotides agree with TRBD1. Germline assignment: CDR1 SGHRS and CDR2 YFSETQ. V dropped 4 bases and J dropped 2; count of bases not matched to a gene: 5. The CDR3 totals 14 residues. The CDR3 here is CASSQGAGTYEQYF. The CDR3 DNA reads TGCGCCAGCAGCCAGGGGGCGGGGACCTACGAGCAGTACTTC.

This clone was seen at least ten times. This CDR3 reads CASSIAGGPGEQFF. The CDR3 DNA reads TGTGCCAGTAGTATCGCGGGAGGGCCGGGTGAGCAGTTCTTC. The J gene is TRBJ2-1, the V gene TRBV19; 9 nucleotides align to TRBD2. CDR1 and CDR2 from the germline V gene are LNHDA and SQIVND (reference sequence). The CDR3 runs 14 residues. Losses at the gene ends were 3 bases for V and 9 bases for J; bases not matched to a gene: 6.

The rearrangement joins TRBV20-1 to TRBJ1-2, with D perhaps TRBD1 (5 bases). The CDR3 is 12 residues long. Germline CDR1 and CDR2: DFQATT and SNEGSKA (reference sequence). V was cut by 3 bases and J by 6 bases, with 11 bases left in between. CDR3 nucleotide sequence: TGCAGTGCTAGTTCGGGGGTGGATGGCTACACCTTC. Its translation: CSASSGVDGYTF.

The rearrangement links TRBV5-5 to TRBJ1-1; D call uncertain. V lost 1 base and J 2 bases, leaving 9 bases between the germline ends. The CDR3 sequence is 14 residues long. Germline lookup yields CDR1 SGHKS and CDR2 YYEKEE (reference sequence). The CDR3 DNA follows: TGTGCCAGCAGCTTGCTTTCGGGAAACACTGAAGCTTTCTTT. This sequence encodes CASSLLSGNTEAFF.

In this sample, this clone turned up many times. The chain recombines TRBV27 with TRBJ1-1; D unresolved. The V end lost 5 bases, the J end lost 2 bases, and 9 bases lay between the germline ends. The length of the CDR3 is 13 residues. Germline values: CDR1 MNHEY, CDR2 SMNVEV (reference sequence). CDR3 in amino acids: CASSATSNTEAFF. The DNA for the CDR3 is TGTGCCAGCAGTGCGACAAGCAACACTGAAGCTTTCTTT.

CDR3 protein: CASSPGGPPWGQFF. The DNA for the CDR3 is TGTGCCAGCAGCCCAGGGGGCCCACCCTGGGGGCAGTTCTTC. The chain couples TRBV6-5 to TRBJ2-1, with TRBD1 identical over 8 bases. Trimming took 6 bases from V and 12 from J; bases not matched to a gene: 13. CDR1 and CDR2 from the germline V gene are MNHEY and SVGAGI. This CDR3 contains 14 residues.

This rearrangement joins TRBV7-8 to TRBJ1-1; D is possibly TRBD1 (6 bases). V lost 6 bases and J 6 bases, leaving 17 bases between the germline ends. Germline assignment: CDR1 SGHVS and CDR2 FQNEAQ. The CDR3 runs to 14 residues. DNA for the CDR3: TGTGCCAGCAGGAAGACAGGTTGGGATTCTGAAGCTTTCTTT. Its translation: CASRKTGWDSEAFF.